Following are 21 T cell receptor beta chains from one sample sequenced in a study of metastatic and nonmetastatic thyroid tumors. Prior to thyroid surgery, none of the patients had received any treatment. Via MiXCR, TCRdb re-called the PCR reads. The table lists almost 70,000 clones, 14% of them singletons, with 6.5% in the top ten. The sample comprised blood. The source is a male donor with papillary thyroid cancer or a benign thyroid nodule (not recorded which). Some clones in this sample may be carry-over from other donors' samples.

There are many counts of this clone. The chain uses TRBV28 and TRBJ2-7; no definite D call. V was trimmed by 5 bases and J by 0 bases, leaving 2 bases between them. This CDR3 is built from 11 residues. Germline CDR1 is MDHEN and CDR2 is SYDVKM. The CDR3 region is CASSSSYEQYV. The CDR3 region has the DNA TGTGCCAGCAGTAGCTCCTACGAGCAGTACGTC.

This chain connects TRBV6-2 or TRBV6-3 to TRBJ2-7; 12 bases are a match to TRBD2. Germline V gives CDR1 MNHEY, CDR2 SVGEGT. V trimming: 2 bases; J trimming: 1 base; junction bases outside the gene matches: 18. CDR3 length equals 21 residues. The CDR3 is CASSYGTGLAGGPVMSYEQYF. The CDR3 DNA reads as TGTGCCAGCAGTTACGGGACAGGGCTAGCGGGAGGGCCGGTCATGTCCTACGAGCAGTACTTC.

This clone was recorded at least ten times. The J gene is TRBJ2-1, the V gene TRBV6-1; 8 nucleotides match TRBD2. V shed 2 bases and J 7 bases; nucleotides not matched to a gene: 4. The CDR3 length is 14 residues. Germline V gives CDR1 MNHNS, CDR2 SASEGT. The CDR3 loop is CASSERSGSNEQFF. The CDR3 DNA follows: TGTGCCAGCAGTGAAAGAAGCGGGAGTAATGAGCAGTTCTTC.

This clone was seen many times. The rearrangement joins TRBV12-3 or TRBV12-4 to TRBJ1-2, with D tentatively TRBD1 (6 bases). The CDR3 has 15 amino acids. The V end lost 5 bases, the J end lost 3 bases, and 16 bases lay between the germline ends. The DNA for the CDR3 is TGTGCCAGCAGTCCAGACCAGGGGACCCACTATGGCTACACCTTC. It translates to CASSPDQGTHYGYTF.

This clone was detected ten times or more. Other DNA variants within this sample encode the same CDR3. V is TRBV5-1 and J is TRBJ1-2; D gene ambiguous. The germline gives CDR1 SGHRS, CDR2 YFSETQ. There are 13 residues in the CDR3. The V and J ends lost 1 base and 5 bases respectively, with 9 bases between them. CDR3 amino acids: CASSLYDGYGYTF. The CDR3 DNA follows: TGCGCCAGCAGCTTGTATGATGGGTATGGCTACACCTTC.

Notes on this clone: Here the CDR3 omits its conserved ending phenylalanine or tryptophan, so a read error is the likely source. The chain uses TRBV5-8 and TRBJ1-5; D might be TRBD1 (5 bases). V was clipped by 4 bases and J by 1 base, with 15 bases between them. The germline CDR1 and CDR2 sequences are SGHTS and YDEGEE. The CDR3 runs to 16 residues. This CDR3 reads CASSRDGGNSNQPQHL. The CDR3 coding sequence is TGTGCCAGCAGCCGTGACGGGGGTAACAGCAATCAGCCCCAGCATTTG.

This clone was counted ten times or more. The CDR3 DNA is TGCAGCGTCGCTAGCGGGAGGATGGACAATGAGCAGTTCTTC. Translating it yields CSVASGRMDNEQFF. The gene calls are TRBV29-1 and TRBJ2-1; 11 nucleotides match TRBD2. This CDR3 has 14 amino acids. Germline CDR1 is SQVTM and CDR2 is ANQGSEA. With V trimmed by 6 bases and J by 5 bases, 6 bases remained unmatched.

This clone was seen many times. The chain employs TRBV9 and TRBJ1-1; TRBD1 is a possible D gene (6 bases). CDR3 length: 14 residues. Germline lookup yields CDR1 SGDLS and CDR2 YYNGEE. The V gene lost 3 bases and the J gene lost 3 bases, with 12 bases spanning the gap. The DNA for the CDR3 is TGTGCCAGCAGCGGGGGAAGGGGGGACACTGAAGCTTTCTTT. This sequence encodes CASSGGRGDTEAFF.

Many counts were recorded for this clone. This chain joins TRBV7-9 and TRBJ2-1; the match to TRBD1 covers 12 bases. Germline V CDR1 and CDR2: SEHNR, FQNEAQ (reference sequence). V shed 2 bases, J shed 7 bases, and the junction held 9 bases outside the gene matches. This CDR3 comprises 17 residues. The CDR3 sequence is CASSLSLGTGGLNEQFF. The CDR3 DNA is TGTGCCAGCAGCTTAAGCCTCGGGACAGGGGGCTTGAATGAGCAGTTCTTC.

This chain links TRBV6-1 with TRBJ1-6, with a weak D call TRBD1 (6 bases). The CDR3 loop spans 16 amino acids. V gave up 8 bases and J gave up 7 bases, with 21 bases separating them. Germline CDR1 and CDR2: MNHNS and SASEGT. In DNA form, the CDR3 reads TGTGCCAGCCACTTCCTGTGGTGGGGGGGCAATTCACCCCTCCACTTT. Residues: CASHFLWWGGNSPLHF.

In this sample, this clone is medium-sized (0.01 to 0.1%). The rearrangement uses TRBV11-3 and TRBJ2-2, with 8 bases identical to TRBD2. Looked up from germline, CDR1 is SGHNT and CDR2 is YENEEA. There are 15 residues in the CDR3. J lost 6 bases, V lost 3 bases, and 6 bases had no gene match. The CDR3 region has the DNA TGTGCCAGCAGCTTCGTAGCGGGGATCTCCGGGGAGCTGTTTTTT. Translation: CASSFVAGISGELFF.

This clone was detected many times. The J gene is TRBJ1-1, the V gene TRBV20-1, with D possibly TRBD1 on 5 matching bases. V shed 1 base and J shed 1 base, with 7 bases lying between them. The CDR3 covers 13 residues. Germline V gene data show CDR1 as DFQATT and CDR2 as SNEGSKA (reference sequence). In DNA, the CDR3 is TGCAGTGCTAGAGTAGGGGAGAACACTGAAGCTTTCTTT. It encodes CSARVGENTEAFF.

V is TRBV20-1 and J is TRBJ1-5; D not resolved. From germline, CDR1 is DFQATT and CDR2 SNEGSKA (reference sequence). The germline V and J ends were trimmed by 6 bases and 0 bases, with 18 bases remaining between them. The CDR3 contains 16 residues. CDR3 nucleotide sequence: TGCAGTGCCTCCCTTCCGGAGACATATAGCAATCAGCCCCAGCATTTT. This encodes CSASLPETYSNQPQHF.

This clone has only a few counts. The chain employs TRBV6-1 and TRBJ2-7, with D uncertain. With 0 bases removed from V and 6 bases from J, the gap between germline ends came to 9 bases. CDR1 and CDR2 (germline): MNHNS, SASEGT. The length of the CDR3 is 13 residues. CDR3 DNA sequence: TGTGCCAGCAGTGAAGCCACAGTTTTCGAGCAGTACGTC. Translated: CASSEATVFEQYV.

This clone has a count of ten or more. This chain joins TRBV5-1 and TRBJ2-1; D is unclear. Trimming removed 2 bases from V and 0 bases from J, with 9 bases in between. This CDR3 has 15 residues. From germline, CDR1 is SGHRS and CDR2 YFSETQ. In DNA, the CDR3 is TGCGCCAGCAGCTTCTTGCAGAGCTCCTACAATGAGCAGTTCTTC. Amino acid sequence: CASSFLQSSYNEQFF.

The rearrangement links TRBV12-3 or TRBV12-4 to TRBJ2-1, with TRBD2 identical over 7 bases. This CDR3 has 12 residues. The V and J ends lost 5 bases and 13 bases, in that order; junction bases with no gene match: 8. This CDR3 reads CASSLRGIHQFF. CDR3 DNA: TGTGCCAGCAGTCTGCGGGGGATTCATCAGTTCTTC.

This clone occurred once. The chain's CDR3 is CASSLGHGTVSYNEQFF. In DNA, the CDR3 is TGTGCCAGCAGTCTGGGCCACGGGACAGTCTCCTACAATGAGCAGTTCTTC. The rearrangement uses TRBV27 and TRBJ2-1, with TRBD1 matching over 7 bases. The CDR3 runs 17 residues. The V and J ends lost 5 bases and 0 bases, in that order; junction bases with no gene match: 10. Germline V gene sequence: CDR1 MNHEY, CDR2 SMNVEV (reference sequence).

This clone was detected ten times or more. The chain employs TRBV25-1 and TRBJ2-1; D may correspond to TRBD1 or TRBD2 (5 bases each). Germline CDR1 is MGHDK and CDR2 is SYGVNS. Trimming removed 3 bases at V and 6 bases at J, with 18 bases between. This CDR3 region has 16 residues. The CDR3 nucleotides are TGTGCCAGCAGTGACCCGACAGTCGGGATGCTCAATGAGCAGTTCTTC. Translated: CASSDPTVGMLNEQFF.

This clone was seen once. At one end, the junction sequence differs from germline, possibly due to a read error. The chain employs TRBV11-2 and TRBJ2-3; 9 nucleotides match TRBD2. This CDR3 is built from 18 residues. CDR1 is SGHAT, CDR2 FQNNGV, per germline. For the CDR3, the DNA is TGTGTCAGCAGCACAACTCCCCGACTAGCGGACCACACAGATACGCAGTATTTT. Translating it yields CVSSTTPRLADHTDTQYF.

At least ten counts were recorded for this clone. Since a much larger clone is just one base distant, this may be a read error. The same CDR3 arises from other DNA sequences in this sample as well. The chain recombines TRBV10-3 with TRBJ2-7, with unresolved D. CDR1 is ENHRY, CDR2 SYGVKD, per germline. V dropped 3 bases and J dropped 2 bases, with 5 bases sitting between them. This CDR3 region has 12 residues. CDR3 sequence (DNA): TGTGCCATCAGTGACTCTACCTACGAGCAGTACTTC. This gives the protein CAISDSTYEQYF.

This clone was detected ten times or more. The chain joins TRBV6-2 or TRBV6-3 to TRBJ2-5; D gene unclear. This CDR3 is built from 13 residues. V was clipped by 3 bases and J by 6 bases, with 11 bases between them. The germline gives CDR1 MNHEY, CDR2 SVGEGT. The CDR3 is CASSYGPGQTQYF. The CDR3 coding sequence is TGTGCCAGCAGTTATGGGCCTGGGCAGACCCAGTACTTC.